This T cell receptor beta chain was recovered during a study of HIV-infected children after antiretroviral therapy interruption. Study as a whole: All children had CD4+ count above 500 and viral load below 50 copies/ml. Interruption-arm samples span weeks 0, 12, interruption end (24 or 48), and about 3 years post-study.

Specified treatment: PENTA 11 planned treatment interruption arm or continuous ART arm. At least 24 weeks of at least three-drug ART, in children 2 to 15 years. Study findings and constraints: After treatment interruption started, naive CD4+ CDR3 overlap across time points dropped.

Germline CDR1 DFQATT, CDR2 SNEGSKA (reference sequence). This CDR3 spans 13 amino acids. V was trimmed by 3 bases and J by 2 bases, leaving 11 bases between them. This clonotype is judged medium-sized. Its antigen remains unknown. RNA-based 3' RACE libraries used unique molecular identifiers. TCRdb ran MiXCR on the 3' RACE reads and lists one entry per CDR3 protein. The profile shows about 4,000 distinct CDR3 sequences, under 5% of them singletons. This sample comprised CD45RO+ CD8+ T cells from PBMCs, pooled from several time points, obtained from a donor given antiretroviral therapy, either interrupted or continuous. Subset reported: memory CD8+ CD45RO+ CD45RA- T cells. The rearrangement joins TRBV20-1 to TRBJ2-7; D is ambiguous. The origin of this receptor is a pool of human donors with HIV. The CDR3: CSASSRTAYEQYF. The CDR3 DNA reads TGCAGTGCTAGCTCCCGGACGGCCTACGAGCAGTACTTC.